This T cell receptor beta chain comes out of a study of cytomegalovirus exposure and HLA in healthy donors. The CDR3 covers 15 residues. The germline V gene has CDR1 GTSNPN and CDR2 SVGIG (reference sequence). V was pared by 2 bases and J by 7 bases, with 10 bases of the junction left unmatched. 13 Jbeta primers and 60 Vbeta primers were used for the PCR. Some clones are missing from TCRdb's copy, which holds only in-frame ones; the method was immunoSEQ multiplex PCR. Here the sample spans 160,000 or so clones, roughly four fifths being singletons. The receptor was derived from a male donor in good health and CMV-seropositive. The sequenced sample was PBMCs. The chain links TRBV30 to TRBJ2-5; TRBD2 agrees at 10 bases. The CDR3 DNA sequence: TGTGCCTGGAGTCGGATTAGCGGGGGGCGTGGGACCCAGTACTTC. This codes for CAWSRISGGRGTQYF. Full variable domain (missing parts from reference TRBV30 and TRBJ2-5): SQTIHQWPATLVQPVGSPLSLECTVEGTSNPNLYWYRQAAGRGLQLLFYSVGIGQISSEVPQNLSASRPQDRQFILSSKKLLLSDSGFYLCAWSRISGGRGTQYFGPGTRLLVL.